This is a list of T cell receptor beta chains from one sample in a study of blood T cell repertoires in COVID-19. Here immunoSEQ multiplex PCR was the method, and the copy in TCRdb shows in-frame clones only, minus some. This table holds approximately 200,000 clones, roughly 80% found once. Sequencing input: peripheral blood. Receptors were obtained from a woman between 45 and 60 years old with acute or convalescent COVID-19. Each CDR3 is given with its conserved first and last residue. Fields, in order: V gene, D gene, clone size, J gene, CDR3 protein, CDR3 DNA. D genes are given only for firm matches. Not every row has a clone size; where given, it reads once, few, many or a size class.

TRBV6-5	-	-	TRBJ1-5	CASSPRNLNQPQHF	TGTGCCAGCAGTCCTAGGAACCTCAATCAGCCCCAGCATTTT
TRBV6-4	-	-	TRBJ2-6	CASSADFSGANVLTF	TGTGCCAGCAGTGCGGACTTCTCTGGGGCCAACGTCCTGACTTTC
TRBV5-1	-	-	TRBJ2-2	CASSLAMYRGGANTGELFF	TGCGCCAGCAGCTTGGCCATGTACAGGGGGGGCGCGAACACCGGGGAGCTGTTTTTT
TRBV5-6	-	-	TRBJ1-5	CASSFTGNGNQPQHF	TGTGCCAGCAGCTTCACAGGGAATGGCAATCAGCCCCAGCATTTT
TRBV6-5	TRBD2	-	TRBJ2-7	CASSPGTIYEQYF	TGTGCCAGCAGTCCCGGGACTATCTACGAGCAGTACTTC
TRBV19	-	-	TRBJ1-1	CASSIWRPPNTEAFF	TGTGCCAGTAGTATCTGGCGGCCCCCGAACACTGAAGCTTTCTTT
TRBV6-5	-	-	TRBJ1-2	CASSRLGGDGYTF	TGTGCCAGCAGCAGGCTGGGGGGGGATGGCTACACCTTC
TRBV7-6	TRBD1	few	TRBJ1-1	CASSQGQEGTEAFF	TGTGCCAGCAGCCAGGGACAGGAGGGTACTGAAGCTTTCTTT
TRBV9	-	-	TRBJ2-5	CASSVGTGGSPETQYF	TGTGCCAGCAGCGTAGGGACGGGCGGGTCCCCAGAGACCCAGTACTTC
TRBV7-7	-	-	TRBJ2-5	CASSSTAKETQYF	TGTGCTAGCAGCTCGACAGCTAAAGAGACCCAGTACTTC
TRBV6-4	TRBD1	-	TRBJ1-1	CASSDFRTGVNTEAFF	TGTGCCAGCAGTGACTTCCGGACAGGGGTGAACACTGAAGCTTTCTTT
TRBV5-1	TRBD2	-	TRBJ2-3	CASSRTSGGFTDAQYF	TGCGCCAGCAGCCGTACTAGCGGGGGGTTTACAGATGCGCAGTATTTT
TRBV9	-	-	TRBJ2-4	CASSPGGQRLSKNIQYF	TGTGCCAGCAGCCCCGGGGGTCAACGGCTCTCGAAAAACATTCAGTACTTC
TRBV6-5	-	-	TRBJ1-1	CASRAGTPNTEAFF	TGTGCCAGCAGAGCCGGGACTCCGAACACTGAAGCTTTCTTT
TRBV6-5	TRBD1	-	TRBJ2-5	CASRKGQGETQYF	TGTGCCAGCAGAAAGGGACAGGGCGAGACCCAGTACTTC
TRBV5-1	-	-	TRBJ1-1	CASSPVIMNTEAFF	TGCGCCAGCAGCCCTGTAATTATGAACACTGAAGCTTTCTTT
TRBV6-6	-	-	TRBJ1-2	CASRDRGYTF	TGTGCCAGCCGAGATCGTGGCTACACCTTC
TRBV5-1	TRBD1	-	TRBJ1-1	CASSLGNRGGTNTEAFF	TGCGCCAGCAGCTTGGGGAACAGGGGAGGTACGAACACTGAAGCTTTCTTT
TRBV28	TRBD1	-	TRBJ1-5	CASSRDRGFQPQHF	TGTGCCAGCAGCCGGGACAGGGGTTTTCAGCCCCAGCATTTT
TRBV7-2	-	-	TRBJ1-6	CASSLQGNNSPLHF	TGTGCCAGCAGCTTACAGGGGAATAATTCACCCCTCCACTTT
TRBV30	TRBD1	-	TRBJ1-6	CALTTGGNSPLHF	TGTGCCTTGACCACAGGGGGCAATTCACCCCTCCACTTT
TRBV6-5	-	-	TRBJ2-7	CASSYNSGGKEQYF	TGTGCCAGCAGTTACAACAGCGGAGGGAAGGAGCAGTACTTC
TRBV27	TRBD2	-	TRBJ2-7	CASQGLAGLFYEQYF	TGTGCCAGCCAAGGACTAGCGGGGCTATTCTACGAGCAGTACTTC
TRBV7-2	-	-	TRBJ1-2	CASSLHRTANYGYTF	TGTGCCAGCAGCTTACACCGGACAGCTAACTATGGCTACACCTTC
TRBV6-1	TRBD1	-	TRBJ2-3	CASSDWTGWADTQYF	TGTGCCAGCAGTGATTGGACAGGGTGGGCAGATACGCAGTATTTT
TRBV6-2/TRBV6-3	-	once	TRBJ2-2	CASSSVANTGELFF	TGTGCCAGCAGTTCGGTAGCGAACACCGGGGAGCTGTTTTTT
TRBV6-5	TRBD1	-	TRBJ2-2	CATKPGQGAGELFF	TGTGCCACTAAACCGGGACAGGGGGCCGGGGAGCTGTTTTTT
TRBV3-1/TRBV3-2	TRBD2	-	TRBJ2-1	CASSPLSGRFPNEQFF	TGTGCCAGCAGCCCCTTGAGCGGGAGATTCCCCAATGAGCAGTTCTTC
TRBV3-1/TRBV3-2	-	-	TRBJ2-5	CASRGRTTGTHVQETQYF	TGTGCCAGCAGAGGTAGAACAACCGGGACACATGTCCAAGAGACCCAGTACTTC
TRBV30	-	-	TRBJ1-2	CAWSAGPSYGYTF	TGTGCCTGGAGTGCAGGGCCATCCTATGGCTACACCTTC
TRBV30	-	-	TRBJ2-7	CAGIFRGVQHEQYF	TGTGCCGGGATTTTCAGGGGGGTACAACACGAGCAGTACTTC
TRBV19	TRBD2	-	TRBJ2-7	CASSMRGLAVYEQYF	TGTGCCAGTAGTATGAGAGGACTAGCGGTATACGAGCAGTACTTC
TRBV21-1	-	-	TRBJ2-1	CASSKTARSGSSYNEQFF	TGTGCCAGCAGCAAAACAGCTCGGAGCGGAAGCTCCTACAATGAGCAGTTCTTC
TRBV28	TRBD1	-	TRBJ1-2	CASTSTTGQGIYYGYTF	TGTGCCAGCACTTCTACCACCGGACAGGGAATTTACTATGGCTACACCTTC
TRBV7-9	TRBD1	-	TRBJ1-2	CASSSGQVYGYTF	TGTGCCAGCAGCTCCGGACAGGTTTATGGCTACACCTTC
TRBV2	-	-	TRBJ1-5	CASAETDSNQPQHF	TGTGCCAGCGCTGAAACAGATAGCAATCAGCCCCAGCATTTT
TRBV3-1/TRBV3-2	-	once	TRBJ1-5	CASSQRGGAEQPQHF	TGTGCCAGCAGCCAAAGAGGCGGGGCAGAACAGCCCCAGCATTTT
TRBV5-5	TRBD1	-	TRBJ1-5	CASSLRTGVDQPQHF	TGTGCCAGCAGCCTAAGGACAGGGGTAGATCAGCCCCAGCATTTT
TRBV6-2/TRBV6-3	-	-	TRBJ1-5	CASSYLGGVSGQPQHF	TGTGCCAGCAGTTACTTGGGCGGGGTCAGCGGTCAGCCCCAGCATTTT
TRBV19	-	-	TRBJ2-5	CASSLVGAEVGETQYF	TGTGCCAGTTCCCTTGTAGGGGCTGAGGTGGGGGAGACCCAGTACTTC
TRBV4-2	-	few	TRBJ2-7	CASSPLGSSYEQYF	TGTGCCAGCAGCCCACTAGGCAGCTCCTACGAGCAGTACTTC
TRBV3-1/TRBV3-2	TRBD1	-	TRBJ2-6	CASSRLFQGAGANVLTF	TGTGCCAGCAGCCGACTATTCCAGGGGGCTGGGGCCAACGTCCTGACTTTC
TRBV6-2/TRBV6-3	TRBD1	-	TRBJ1-6	CASSYNGQGARTYNSPLHF	TGTGCCAGCAGTTACAATGGACAGGGGGCGAGGACCTATAATTCACCCCTCCACTTT
TRBV13	TRBD1	-	TRBJ1-2	CASSHYRQGNGGYTF	TGTGCCAGCAGCCATTACAGACAGGGGAATGGTGGCTACACCTTC
TRBV5-4	TRBD1	-	TRBJ1-1	CASSLAPDREAFF	TGTGCCAGCAGCTTGGCCCCGGACAGGGAAGCTTTCTTT
TRBV30	-	-	TRBJ2-5	CAWAGGETQYF	TGTGCCTGGGCGGGCGGTGAGACCCAGTACTTC
TRBV4-3	TRBD2	few	TRBJ2-1	CASSQTSGDSYNEQFF	TGCGCCAGCAGCCAGACCAGCGGGGACTCCTACAATGAGCAGTTCTTC
TRBV6-5	-	-	TRBJ2-7	CATKSPGSRNEQYF	TGTGCCACCAAATCCCCCGGGAGTAGGAACGAGCAGTACTTC
TRBV3-1/TRBV3-2	TRBD2	once	TRBJ2-5	CASSPVNSGGRVTQYF	TGTGCCAGCAGCCCGGTGAATTCGGGGGGGCGGGTGACCCAGTACTTC
TRBV3-1/TRBV3-2	-	once	TRBJ1-5	CASSQGRVGPQHF	TGTGCCAGCAGCCAGGGCAGGGTTGGGCCCCAGCATTTT
TRBV27	-	-	TRBJ1-6	CASSTGTGGYNSPLHF	TGTGCCAGCAGTACGGGCACGGGGGGGTATAATTCACCCCTCCACTTT
TRBV7-2	-	-	TRBJ2-5	CASSFTRASQETQYF	TGTGCCAGCAGCTTCACTAGGGCATCCCAAGAGACCCAGTACTTC
TRBV24-1	-	once	TRBJ2-5	CATSEPGLSQETQYF	TGTGCCACCAGTGAACCGGGACTGAGTCAAGAGACCCAGTACTTC